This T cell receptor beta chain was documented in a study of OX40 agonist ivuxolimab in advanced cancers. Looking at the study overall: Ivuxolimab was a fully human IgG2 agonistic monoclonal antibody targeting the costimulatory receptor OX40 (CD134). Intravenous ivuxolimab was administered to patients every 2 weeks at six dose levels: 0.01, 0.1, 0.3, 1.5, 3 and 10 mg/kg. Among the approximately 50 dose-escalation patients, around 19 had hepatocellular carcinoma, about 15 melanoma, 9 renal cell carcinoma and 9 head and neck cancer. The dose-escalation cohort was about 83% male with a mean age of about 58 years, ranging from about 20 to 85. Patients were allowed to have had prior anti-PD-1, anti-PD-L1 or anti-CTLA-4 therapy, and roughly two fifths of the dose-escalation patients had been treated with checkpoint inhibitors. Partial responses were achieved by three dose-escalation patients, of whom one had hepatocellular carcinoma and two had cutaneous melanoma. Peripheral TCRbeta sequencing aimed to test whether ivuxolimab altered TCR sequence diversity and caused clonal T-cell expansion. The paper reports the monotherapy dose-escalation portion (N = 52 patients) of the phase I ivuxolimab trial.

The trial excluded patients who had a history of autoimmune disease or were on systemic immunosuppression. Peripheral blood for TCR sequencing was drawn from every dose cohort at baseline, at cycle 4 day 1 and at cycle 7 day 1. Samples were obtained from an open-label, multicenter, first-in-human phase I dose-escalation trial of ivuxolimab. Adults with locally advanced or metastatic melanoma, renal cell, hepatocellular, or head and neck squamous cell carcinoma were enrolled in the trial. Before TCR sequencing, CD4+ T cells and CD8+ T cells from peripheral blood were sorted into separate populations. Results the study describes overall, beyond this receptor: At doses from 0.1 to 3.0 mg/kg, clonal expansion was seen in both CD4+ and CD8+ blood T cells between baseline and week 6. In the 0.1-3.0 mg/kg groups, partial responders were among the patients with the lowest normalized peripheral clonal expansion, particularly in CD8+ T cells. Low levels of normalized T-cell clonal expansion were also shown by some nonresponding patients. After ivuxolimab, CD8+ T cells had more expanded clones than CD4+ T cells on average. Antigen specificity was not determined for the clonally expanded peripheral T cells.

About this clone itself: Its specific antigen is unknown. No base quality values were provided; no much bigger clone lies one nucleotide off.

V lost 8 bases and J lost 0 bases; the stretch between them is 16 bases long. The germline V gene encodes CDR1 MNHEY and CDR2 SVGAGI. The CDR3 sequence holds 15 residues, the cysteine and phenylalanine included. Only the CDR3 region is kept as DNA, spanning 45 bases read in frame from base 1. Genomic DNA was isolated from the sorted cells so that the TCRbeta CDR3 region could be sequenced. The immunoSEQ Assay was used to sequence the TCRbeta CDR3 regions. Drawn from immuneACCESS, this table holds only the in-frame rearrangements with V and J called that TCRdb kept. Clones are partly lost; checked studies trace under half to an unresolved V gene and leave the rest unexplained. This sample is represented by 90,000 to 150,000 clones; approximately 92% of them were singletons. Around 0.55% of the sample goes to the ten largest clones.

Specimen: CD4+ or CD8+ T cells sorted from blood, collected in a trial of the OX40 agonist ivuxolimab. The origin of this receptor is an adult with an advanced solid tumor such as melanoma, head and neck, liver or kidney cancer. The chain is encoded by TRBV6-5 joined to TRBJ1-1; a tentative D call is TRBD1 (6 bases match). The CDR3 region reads CASLPSDRVNTEAFF. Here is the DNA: TGTGCCAGCCTCCCCTCGGACAGAGTGAACACTGAAGCTTTCTTT.